Presented here are 5 T cell receptor beta chains from one specimen sequenced in a study of monozygotic twins with inflammatory bowel disease. TCRdb reanalyzed the 5' RACE reads, giving one entry per CDR3 protein sequence and no DNA. The sample holds some 150,000 distinct CDR3 sequences. The sequenced sample was blood. The receptors come from a human donor with ulcerative colitis or Crohn's disease, or a healthy co-twin of an affected twin (not recorded which).

This chain connects TRBV27 to TRBJ2-5; absent DNA, TCRdb's TRBD2 call cannot be checked. Germline values: CDR1 MNHEY, CDR2 SMNVEV (reference sequence). The CDR3 has 14 residues. CDR3 in amino acids: CASSVLGLAETQYF.

V is TRBV7-9 and J is TRBJ2-1; TCRdb outputs TRBD1, but without DNA this stays unchecked. The CDR3 covers 12 residues. Germline values: CDR1 SEHNR, CDR2 FQNEAQ (reference sequence). The CDR3: CASSRPPDEQFF. Supplemented by reference TRBV7-9 and TRBJ2-1, the full variable domain reads DTGVSQNPRHKITKRGQNVTFRCDPISEHNRLYWYRQTLGQGPEFLTYFQNEAQLEKSRLLSDRFSAERPKGSFSTLEIQRTEQGDSAMYLCASSRPPDEQFFGPGTRLTVL.

J is TRBJ2-3 and V is TRBV10-3. CDR1 ENHRY and CDR2 SYGVKD come from the germline V gene. This CDR3 comprises 17 residues. CDR3 in amino acids: CAISESILGYRTDTQYF.

The chain has TRBV5-1 and TRBJ2-3; checking the TCRdb D call of TRBD1 is not possible without DNA. Germline V lookup: CDR1 SGHRS, CDR2 YFSETQ. The CDR3 loop spans 13 amino acids. The CDR3 loop is CASSLGTEDTQYF.

The rearrangement joins TRBV24-1 to TRBJ2-3; TCRdb selects TRBD1, and the lack of DNA leaves this call unchecked. Germline V gene data show CDR1 as KGHDR and CDR2 as SFDVKD. The CDR3 contains 13 residues. The CDR3 sequence is CATSIQAADTQYF.